A single sample is the source of the 2 T cell receptor beta chains below, sequenced in a study of T cell responses to AZD1222 COVID-19 vaccine. This table comes from immunoSEQ multiplex PCR, and its TCRdb copy is limited to in-frame clones, with some not included. The repertoire consists of approximately 150,000 clones, with about 92% occurring once and the leading ten covering under 2%. The source was peripheral blood, collected 28 days after the second AZD1222 dose. Receptors originate from an adult who received the AZD1222 COVID-19 vaccine.

The chain is built from TRBV24-1 and TRBJ2-7, with 10 bases aligning to TRBD1. This CDR3 spans 15 amino acids. V gave up 2 bases and J gave up 3 bases; unmatched junction bases: 3. The germline gives CDR1 KGHDR, CDR2 SFDVKD. The CDR3 sequence: CATSDSGTGDYEQYF. The CDR3 DNA is TGTGCCACCAGTGATTCCGGGACAGGGGACTACGAGCAGTACTTC.

This sequence joins TRBV7-3 and TRBJ2-1; TRBD2 aligns across 9 bases. Unmatched junction bases numbered 9, after V lost 6 bases and J lost 0 bases. The germline CDR1 and CDR2 sequences are SGHTA and FQGTGA. This CDR3 contains 17 residues. CDR3 protein: CASSLSGSSSSYNEQFF. Here the CDR3 DNA reads TGTGCCAGCAGTCTTAGCGGGAGCAGTAGCTCCTACAATGAGCAGTTCTTC.